The rows below give T cell receptor beta chains drawn from one sample of a study of blood T cell repertoires in COVID-19. Measured with immunoSEQ multiplex PCR; TCRdb has only the in-frame clones, and not every one. Here the sample spans a few hundred thousand clones, around 88% being singletons. Sequenced sample: PBMCs or T cells enriched from blood (not recorded which). The source of these receptors is a woman younger than 45 who had been exposed to COVID-19. CDR3s include the opening cysteine and the closing phenylalanine or tryptophan. The D gene is left open where the match is weak. Size tells how often a clone was seen (once, few, many) or the class of an expanded clone, and some rows leave it out.

j_gene: TRBJ2-2
len: 18
d_gene: -
abundance: -
v_gene: TRBV4-2
CDR3nt: TGTGCCAGCAGCCAAGATTCGAGGGGCGGGGCGAACACCGGGGAGCTGTTTTTT
CDR3aa: CASSQDSRGGANTGELFF

j_gene: TRBJ1-3
len: 18
d_gene: -
abundance: -
v_gene: TRBV5-1
CDR3nt: TGCGCCAGCAGCTTGGAGCAGGGGAATCCAATTTCTGGAAACACCATATATTTT
CDR3aa: CASSLEQGNPISGNTIYF

j_gene: TRBJ1-2
len: 16
d_gene: -
abundance: -
v_gene: TRBV27
CDR3nt: TGTGCCAGCAGTCCTAGTTTTGGGGCACTGATCTATGGCTACACCTTC
CDR3aa: CASSPSFGALIYGYTF

j_gene: TRBJ2-3
len: 16
d_gene: -
abundance: -
v_gene: TRBV7-6
CDR3nt: TGTGCCAGCAGCCCCAGAGGACCGCGGGCCACAGATACGCAGTATTTT
CDR3aa: CASSPRGPRATDTQYF

j_gene: TRBJ2-6
len: 16
d_gene: -
abundance: -
v_gene: TRBV19
CDR3nt: TGTGCCAGTAGGGGTTTACAGGGATCCGGGGCCAACGTCCTGACTTTC
CDR3aa: CASRGLQGSGANVLTF

j_gene: TRBJ2-1
len: 18
d_gene: TRBD2
abundance: -
v_gene: TRBV27
CDR3nt: TGTGCCAGCAGGCGGGCGGGACTAGCGGGGGGGCTCATTAGTGAGCAGTTCTTC
CDR3aa: CASRRAGLAGGLISEQFF

j_gene: TRBJ1-1
len: 15
d_gene: -
abundance: -
v_gene: TRBV15
CDR3nt: TGTGCCACCAGCAGGGGCCACACTGGGCCCACTGAAGCTTTCTTT
CDR3aa: CATSRGHTGPTEAFF

j_gene: TRBJ2-1
len: 12
d_gene: -
abundance: -
v_gene: TRBV3-1/TRBV3-2
CDR3nt: TGTGCCAGCAGCTCCCAGGGCAATGAGCAGTTCTTC
CDR3aa: CASSSQGNEQFF

j_gene: TRBJ2-7
len: 12
d_gene: -
abundance: -
v_gene: TRBV6-5
CDR3nt: TGTGCAGCGGGTCAGGGACCCTACGAGCAGTACTTC
CDR3aa: CAAGQGPYEQYF

j_gene: TRBJ2-7
len: 13
d_gene: TRBD1
abundance: -
v_gene: TRBV6-5
CDR3nt: TGTGCCAGCAGCTCGACAGGGGCAAACGAGCAGTACTTC
CDR3aa: CASSSTGANEQYF

j_gene: TRBJ2-7
len: 15
d_gene: TRBD1
abundance: -
v_gene: TRBV27
CDR3nt: TGTGCCAGCACCGCGACAGGGCGGGTCTCCTACGAGCAGTACTTC
CDR3aa: CASTATGRVSYEQYF

j_gene: TRBJ1-3
len: 17
d_gene: -
abundance: -
v_gene: TRBV5-5
CDR3nt: TGTGCCAGCAGCTTGTCAAGATTAAGGGGCTCTGGAAACACCATATATTTT
CDR3aa: CASSLSRLRGSGNTIYF

j_gene: TRBJ1-1
len: 17
d_gene: -
abundance: -
v_gene: TRBV5-4
CDR3nt: TGTGCCAGCAGCCCTTCAGAGGGAACGAACTCGAACACTGAAGCTTTCTTT
CDR3aa: CASSPSEGTNSNTEAFF

j_gene: TRBJ1-2
len: 14
d_gene: TRBD1
abundance: -
v_gene: TRBV28
CDR3nt: TGTGCCAGCAGGGACGGACAGGGAAGCTATGGCTACACCTTC
CDR3aa: CASRDGQGSYGYTF

j_gene: TRBJ2-2
len: 16
d_gene: TRBD1
abundance: -
v_gene: TRBV5-1
CDR3nt: TGCGCCAGCAGCTTGGGACAGGGCCCGAACACCGGGGAGCTGTTTTTT
CDR3aa: CASSLGQGPNTGELFF

j_gene: TRBJ1-2
len: 13
d_gene: -
abundance: -
v_gene: TRBV11-2
CDR3nt: TGTGCCAGCAGCCCCGGGGAGGGCCGCGGCTACACCTTC
CDR3aa: CASSPGEGRGYTF

j_gene: TRBJ2-1
len: 14
d_gene: TRBD2
abundance: -
v_gene: TRBV2
CDR3nt: TGTGCCAGCAGTGGGACTAGCCCCTACAATGAGCAGTTCTTC
CDR3aa: CASSGTSPYNEQFF

j_gene: TRBJ1-2
len: 11
d_gene: -
abundance: once
v_gene: TRBV12-3/TRBV12-4
CDR3nt: TGTGCCAGCAGCCTAGGCTATGGCTACACCTTC
CDR3aa: CASSLGYGYTF

j_gene: TRBJ2-3
len: 14
d_gene: -
abundance: -
v_gene: TRBV30
CDR3nt: TGTGCCTGGAGTGTTGGGTCAGGGAGGGATACGCAGTATTTT
CDR3aa: CAWSVGSGRDTQYF

j_gene: TRBJ2-3
len: 15
d_gene: TRBD1
abundance: -
v_gene: TRBV30
CDR3nt: TGTGCCTGGGCCTTACAGGGGGCTTTAGTAGATACGCAGTATTTT
CDR3aa: CAWALQGALVDTQYF

j_gene: TRBJ1-6
len: 16
d_gene: -
abundance: -
v_gene: TRBV7-2
CDR3nt: TGTGCCAGCAGCTCGGGACATTTCTCCTATAATTCACCCCTCCACTTT
CDR3aa: CASSSGHFSYNSPLHF

j_gene: TRBJ2-2
len: 16
d_gene: TRBD1
abundance: once
v_gene: TRBV15
CDR3nt: TGTGCCACCAGCAGGGACAGGGGGCCGAACACCGGGGAGCTGTTTTTT
CDR3aa: CATSRDRGPNTGELFF

j_gene: TRBJ1-4
len: 19
d_gene: TRBD1
abundance: -
v_gene: TRBV2
CDR3nt: TGTGCCAGCAGTGAAGGTCCGGGCTACACGGGACAGGGGGGGGAAAAACTGTTTTTT
CDR3aa: CASSEGPGYTGQGGEKLFF

j_gene: TRBJ1-2
len: 13
d_gene: -
abundance: -
v_gene: TRBV18
CDR3nt: TGTGCCAGCTCACCACAGGGGGACTATGGCTACACCTTC
CDR3aa: CASSPQGDYGYTF

j_gene: TRBJ1-2
len: 12
d_gene: TRBD1
abundance: once
v_gene: TRBV11-2
CDR3nt: TGTGCCAGCAGCTTTGACAGGGCTAACTACACCTTC
CDR3aa: CASSFDRANYTF

j_gene: TRBJ1-2
len: 14
d_gene: TRBD1
abundance: -
v_gene: TRBV3-1/TRBV3-2
CDR3nt: TGTGCCAGCAGCCATTCGACAGGGCACTATGGCTACACCTTC
CDR3aa: CASSHSTGHYGYTF

j_gene: TRBJ2-2
len: 13
d_gene: -
abundance: -
v_gene: TRBV5-1
CDR3nt: TGCGCCAGCCGAACAGGGTCCACCGGGGAGCTGTTTTTT
CDR3aa: CASRTGSTGELFF

j_gene: TRBJ1-2
len: 14
d_gene: TRBD1
abundance: -
v_gene: TRBV30
CDR3nt: TGTGCCTGGAGTGAAAGGACAGGCCAAGGTGGCTACACCTTC
CDR3aa: CAWSERTGQGGYTF

j_gene: TRBJ2-3
len: 14
d_gene: TRBD2
abundance: -
v_gene: TRBV2
CDR3nt: TGTGCCAGCAGCGCCCTTAGCGGGGAGGATACGCAGTATTTT
CDR3aa: CASSALSGEDTQYF

j_gene: TRBJ2-2
len: 16
d_gene: TRBD1
abundance: -
v_gene: TRBV19
CDR3nt: TGTGCCACCCAAAATTCCGGGACAGGGGCCACCGGGGAGCTGTTTTTT
CDR3aa: CATQNSGTGATGELFF

j_gene: TRBJ1-3
len: 14
d_gene: TRBD1
abundance: -
v_gene: TRBV5-1
CDR3nt: TGCGCCAGCCGGACAGGGGATCAAGGAAACACCATATATTTT
CDR3aa: CASRTGDQGNTIYF

j_gene: TRBJ2-7
len: 14
d_gene: -
abundance: -
v_gene: TRBV18
CDR3nt: TGTGCCAGCTCACCAGCACAGGGTGACTACGAGCAGTACTTC
CDR3aa: CASSPAQGDYEQYF

j_gene: TRBJ1-1
len: 13
d_gene: -
abundance: -
v_gene: TRBV13
CDR3nt: TGTGCCAGCAGCTTATCTCGTAACACTGAAGCTTTCTTT
CDR3aa: CASSLSRNTEAFF

j_gene: TRBJ1-1
len: 14
d_gene: TRBD1
abundance: -
v_gene: TRBV5-5
CDR3nt: TGTGCCAGCAGCATAGACAGGGCGAACACTGAAGCTTTCTTT
CDR3aa: CASSIDRANTEAFF

j_gene: TRBJ2-5
len: 16
d_gene: TRBD2
abundance: -
v_gene: TRBV9
CDR3nt: TGTGCCAGCAGCGTACGAGGTAGCGGGGGGTTGGAGACCCAGTACTTC
CDR3aa: CASSVRGSGGLETQYF

j_gene: TRBJ1-5
len: 14
d_gene: TRBD1
abundance: -
v_gene: TRBV5-6
CDR3nt: TGTGCCAGCAGCTTAGGGACAGGAGGTCAGCCCCAGCATTTT
CDR3aa: CASSLGTGGQPQHF

j_gene: TRBJ1-5
len: 14
d_gene: -
abundance: -
v_gene: TRBV2
CDR3nt: TGTGCCACCCGTGCCGGGTTTAGCAATCAGCCCCAGCATTTT
CDR3aa: CATRAGFSNQPQHF

j_gene: TRBJ2-7
len: 15
d_gene: TRBD2
abundance: -
v_gene: TRBV7-8
CDR3nt: TGTGCCAGCAGCTTAGTCTTGGACCCGGGGGGCGAGCAGTACTTC
CDR3aa: CASSLVLDPGGEQYF

j_gene: TRBJ1-2
len: 12
d_gene: -
abundance: many
v_gene: TRBV9
CDR3nt: TGTGCCAGCAGCATCGAGGGCTATGGCTACACCTTC
CDR3aa: CASSIEGYGYTF

j_gene: TRBJ2-2
len: 16
d_gene: -
abundance: -
v_gene: TRBV3-1/TRBV3-2
CDR3nt: TGTGCCAGCAGCCAAGATACCCTAACCGTAGCCGGGGAGCTGTTTTTT
CDR3aa: CASSQDTLTVAGELFF

j_gene: TRBJ2-7
len: 11
d_gene: -
abundance: -
v_gene: TRBV30
CDR3nt: TGTGCCTGGGCTAACCTCTACGAGCAGTACTTC
CDR3aa: CAWANLYEQYF

j_gene: TRBJ1-1
len: 13
d_gene: -
abundance: once
v_gene: TRBV6-5
CDR3nt: TGTGCCAGCAGCACAGGGCTGAACACTGAAGCTTTCTTT
CDR3aa: CASSTGLNTEAFF

j_gene: TRBJ1-2
len: 14
d_gene: -
abundance: -
v_gene: TRBV6-5
CDR3nt: TGTGCCAGCAGTTACTCCCGGACAAGCTATGGCTACACCTTC
CDR3aa: CASSYSRTSYGYTF

j_gene: TRBJ1-5
len: 17
d_gene: -
abundance: -
v_gene: TRBV20-1
CDR3nt: TGCAGTGCTAGTGGGGGCAGGGCACGTAATAGCAATCAGCCCCAGCATTTT
CDR3aa: CSASGGRARNSNQPQHF

j_gene: TRBJ1-5
len: 14
d_gene: TRBD1
abundance: -
v_gene: TRBV28
CDR3nt: TGTGCCAGCAGTTTAGCGGGGACAGGTCAGCCCCAGCATTTT
CDR3aa: CASSLAGTGQPQHF

j_gene: TRBJ1-1
len: 13
d_gene: -
abundance: -
v_gene: TRBV30
CDR3nt: TGTGCCTGGAGTGTATTTGGGGGCTCTGAAGCTTTCTTT
CDR3aa: CAWSVFGGSEAFF

j_gene: TRBJ2-4
len: 17
d_gene: -
abundance: few
v_gene: TRBV25-1
CDR3nt: TGTGCCAGCAGTGAACCTACAGGGCTGGGCACCAAAAACATTCAGTACTTC
CDR3aa: CASSEPTGLGTKNIQYF

j_gene: TRBJ2-5
len: 15
d_gene: -
abundance: once
v_gene: TRBV5-1
CDR3nt: TGCGCCAGCAGCTTGGGGCGGACTATCGGGGAGACCCAGTACTTC
CDR3aa: CASSLGRTIGETQYF

j_gene: TRBJ1-4
len: 13
d_gene: -
abundance: -
v_gene: TRBV3-1/TRBV3-2
CDR3nt: TGTGCCAGCAGCATGGGGGAGGGAGAAAAACTGTTTTTT
CDR3aa: CASSMGEGEKLFF

j_gene: TRBJ2-7
len: 17
d_gene: -
abundance: -
v_gene: TRBV9
CDR3nt: TGTGCCAGCAGCCCTTCTCCGGTTGGGCAGGGTTTCTACGAGCAGTACTTC
CDR3aa: CASSPSPVGQGFYEQYF

j_gene: TRBJ1-6
len: 17
d_gene: -
abundance: once
v_gene: TRBV5-1
CDR3nt: TGCGCCAGCAGCTTGGGGAACGTTGGGCAGGGCAGGTCACCCCTCCACTTT
CDR3aa: CASSLGNVGQGRSPLHF

j_gene: TRBJ1-6
len: 12
d_gene: -
abundance: -
v_gene: TRBV12-3/TRBV12-4
CDR3nt: TGTGCCAGCAGTCGACAGAATTCACCCCTCCACTTT
CDR3aa: CASSRQNSPLHF

j_gene: TRBJ1-2
len: 14
d_gene: TRBD1
abundance: -
v_gene: TRBV7-9
CDR3nt: TGTGCCAGCAGCTCCGAGGGACAGGGTTGGGGCTACACCTTC
CDR3aa: CASSSEGQGWGYTF

j_gene: TRBJ2-1
len: 15
d_gene: TRBD2
abundance: -
v_gene: TRBV5-4
CDR3nt: TGTGCCAGCAGCATAGCGGGGGGGCCCACAAATGAGCAGTTCTTC
CDR3aa: CASSIAGGPTNEQFF

j_gene: TRBJ1-6
len: 11
d_gene: -
abundance: -
v_gene: TRBV7-9
CDR3nt: TGTGCCAGCAGCTCAGATTCACCCCTCCACTTT
CDR3aa: CASSSDSPLHF

j_gene: TRBJ1-1
len: 14
d_gene: TRBD1
abundance: -
v_gene: TRBV24-1
CDR3nt: TGTGCCACCAGTACTGGGACAGGAGCCACTGAAGCTTTCTTT
CDR3aa: CATSTGTGATEAFF

j_gene: TRBJ2-1
len: 16
d_gene: -
abundance: -
v_gene: TRBV9
CDR3nt: TGTGCCAGCAGCGCCGGACACCTCGCCTCCTACAATGAGCAGTTCTTC
CDR3aa: CASSAGHLASYNEQFF

j_gene: TRBJ2-5
len: 14
d_gene: TRBD1
abundance: -
v_gene: TRBV30
CDR3nt: TGTGCCTACAAAACCTCGGGACAGAAAGAGACCCAGTACTTC
CDR3aa: CAYKTSGQKETQYF

j_gene: TRBJ2-1
len: 15
d_gene: TRBD2
abundance: -
v_gene: TRBV5-1
CDR3nt: TGCGCCAGCAGCTCCGGACTAGCGGGGGACAATGAGCAGTTCTTC
CDR3aa: CASSSGLAGDNEQFF